The clone carrying this T cell receptor beta chain was detected a few times. Its antigen is currently unknown. The data were obtained in a study of cytomegalovirus exposure and HLA in healthy donors. Study-level findings and limits: Later work found that TCR association rates differed between HLA loci; DRB1 had the most and HLA-C the fewest.

The PCR used 60 Vbeta and 13 Jbeta primers. Libraries were prepared by immunoSEQ multiplex PCR; TCRdb keeps only in-frame clonotypes and omits some of them. The sample contains about 150,000 clones, roughly 9.4% of which appear only once. V was pared by 5 bases and J by 1 base, with 10 bases between. CDR1 is SGHTA, CDR2 FQGTGA, per germline. This CDR3 is 14 amino acids long. The source of this sequence is a male donor in good health and CMV-seronegative. This rearrangement joins TRBV7-3 to TRBJ2-3; D possibly corresponds to TRBD1 (5 bases). The sequencing sample was made of PBMCs. The CDR3 DNA reads as TGTGCCAGCAGCCATGTAGGGGGCACAGATACGCAGTATTTT. Translation: CASSHVGGTDTQYF.